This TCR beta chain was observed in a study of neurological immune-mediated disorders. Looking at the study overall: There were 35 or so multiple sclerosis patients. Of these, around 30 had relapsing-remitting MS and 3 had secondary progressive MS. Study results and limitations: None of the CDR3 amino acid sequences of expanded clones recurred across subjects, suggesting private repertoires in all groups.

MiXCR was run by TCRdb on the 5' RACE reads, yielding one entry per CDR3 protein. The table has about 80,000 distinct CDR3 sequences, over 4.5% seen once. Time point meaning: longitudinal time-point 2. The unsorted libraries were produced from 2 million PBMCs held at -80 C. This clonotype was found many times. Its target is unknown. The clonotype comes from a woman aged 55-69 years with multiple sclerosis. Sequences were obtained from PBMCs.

The CDR3: CASSGELAGNEQFF. The CDR3 DNA reads as TGTGCCAGCAGTGGAGAACTAGCGGGGAATGAGCAGTTCTTC. This rearrangement joins TRBV6-5 to TRBJ2-1; 10 bases fit TRBD2. The CDR3 covers 14 residues. Germline V gives CDR1 MNHEY, CDR2 SVGAGI. V shed 5 bases and J 7 bases; nucleotides not matched to a gene: 5.